This is a list of T cell receptor beta chains from one sample in a study of response to subunit inactivated influenza vaccine. TCRdb re-analysed the RT-PCR reads in MiXCR, keeping a single row per CDR3 protein. The data hold roughly 570,000 distinct CDR3 sequences, with roughly 13% observed a single time. Sample: PBMCs from blood, taken 40 to 50 days after vaccination. These receptors originate from a man aged 45-65 years who received an inactivated influenza vaccine. Each CDR3 is given with its conserved first and last residue. Fields, in order: CDR3 DNA, CDR3 protein, J gene, clone size, V gene, D gene. A D gene is named only where the DNA matches it firmly. Where a row states a size, it is once, few, many or the class of an expanded clone; other rows omit it.

CDR3nt: TGTGCCAGCAGTTTAACCAGAAACATTCAGTACTTC
CDR3aa: CASSLTRNIQYF
j_gene: TRBJ2-4
abundance: .
v_gene: TRBV27
d_gene: .

CDR3nt: TGTGCCAGCAGTTTCCGGCAGGGGGCCTACAATGAGCAGTTCTTC
CDR3aa: CASSFRQGAYNEQFF
j_gene: TRBJ2-1
abundance: .
v_gene: TRBV12-3/TRBV12-4
d_gene: TRBD1

CDR3nt: TGCGCCAGCAGCCAGTCAGGAGGGGGAGGCCTAAATTACAATGAGCAGTTCTTC
CDR3aa: CASSQSGGGGLNYNEQFF
j_gene: TRBJ2-1
abundance: few
v_gene: TRBV4-3
d_gene: .

CDR3nt: TGTGCCAGCAGTTACGGCGGGAGAAGCTACAATGAGCAGTTCTTC
CDR3aa: CASSYGGRSYNEQFF
j_gene: TRBJ2-1
abundance: .
v_gene: TRBV6-2/TRBV6-3
d_gene: TRBD2

CDR3nt: TGCAGTGCTAACCGACGGTTGGGGGGTAGCTACGAGCAGTACTTC
CDR3aa: CSANRRLGGSYEQYF
j_gene: TRBJ2-7
abundance: few
v_gene: TRBV20-1
d_gene: .

CDR3nt: TGTGCCAGCTCACCCGTCCGACAGGGGGCTACCTATAATTCACCCCTCCACTTT
CDR3aa: CASSPVRQGATYNSPLHF
j_gene: TRBJ1-6
abundance: .
v_gene: TRBV18
d_gene: TRBD1

CDR3nt: TGCACAAGTTTGGGTCTAGCGGGAGCCAATGAGCAGTTCTTC
CDR3aa: CTSLGLAGANEQFF
j_gene: TRBJ2-1
abundance: .
v_gene: TRBV29-1
d_gene: TRBD2

CDR3nt: TGTGCCAGCGGACGGGACTTTAACACTGAAGCTTTCTTT
CDR3aa: CASGRDFNTEAFF
j_gene: TRBJ1-1
abundance: once
v_gene: TRBV2
d_gene: .

CDR3nt: TGTGCCAGCAGCGTCAGGGGGGGGACCCAGTACTTC
CDR3aa: CASSVRGGTQYF
j_gene: TRBJ2-5
abundance: .
v_gene: TRBV9
d_gene: .

CDR3nt: TGCGCCAGCAGCCAAGATCCCCGGGACAGTCTCTACAATGAGCAGTTCTTC
CDR3aa: CASSQDPRDSLYNEQFF
j_gene: TRBJ2-1
abundance: .
v_gene: TRBV4-3
d_gene: TRBD1

CDR3nt: TGTGCTAGCAGCTTAGGTGGGACTAGCGGGGGTTACAATGAGCAGTTCTTC
CDR3aa: CASSLGGTSGGYNEQFF
j_gene: TRBJ2-1
abundance: .
v_gene: TRBV7-7
d_gene: TRBD2

CDR3nt: TGTGCCAGCAGCTTAGTCCAGGATGGCTACACCTTC
CDR3aa: CASSLVQDGYTF
j_gene: TRBJ1-2
abundance: .
v_gene: TRBV7-9
d_gene: .

CDR3nt: TGTGCCAGCAGTGAATCGGCTAGCGGGATGTACGAGCAGTACTTC
CDR3aa: CASSESASGMYEQYF
j_gene: TRBJ2-7
abundance: .
v_gene: TRBV2
d_gene: TRBD2

CDR3nt: TGCAGTGCTAGACCTCGGGACAGGGTGAGACCAGATACGCAGTATTTT
CDR3aa: CSARPRDRVRPDTQYF
j_gene: TRBJ2-3
abundance: few
v_gene: TRBV20-1
d_gene: TRBD1

CDR3nt: TGCGCCAGCAGCCAAGAGCCGGGCCCGAATTCACCCCTCCACTTT
CDR3aa: CASSQEPGPNSPLHF
j_gene: TRBJ1-6
abundance: .
v_gene: TRBV4-1
d_gene: .

CDR3nt: TGCGCCAGCAGCCAAGATTGGGGTGGGGGCGAGCAGTACTTC
CDR3aa: CASSQDWGGGEQYF
j_gene: TRBJ2-7
abundance: many
v_gene: TRBV4-3
d_gene: .

CDR3nt: TGCAGTGCTAGAGAACCAGCCGGGACTCCCTACAATGAGCAGTTCTTC
CDR3aa: CSAREPAGTPYNEQFF
j_gene: TRBJ2-1
abundance: .
v_gene: TRBV20-1
d_gene: .

CDR3nt: TGTGCCAGCAGCCTAGAACCAGCGGGAGTTTCCTACGAGCAGTACTTC
CDR3aa: CASSLEPAGVSYEQYF
j_gene: TRBJ2-7
abundance: .
v_gene: TRBV7-2
d_gene: TRBD2

CDR3nt: TGTGCCAGCAGCGGACAGGGGGCTAGAGATACGCAGTATTTT
CDR3aa: CASSGQGARDTQYF
j_gene: TRBJ2-3
abundance: few
v_gene: TRBV4-2
d_gene: TRBD1

CDR3nt: TGTGCCAGCAGCCAAGAACGCGCTAGCGGGCAAGAGACCCAGTACTTC
CDR3aa: CASSQERASGQETQYF
j_gene: TRBJ2-5
abundance: .
v_gene: TRBV3-1
d_gene: TRBD2

CDR3nt: TGTGCCAGCAGCTTAGAGAGGGGGCGCGGGAATTCACCCCTCCACTTT
CDR3aa: CASSLERGRGNSPLHF
j_gene: TRBJ1-6
abundance: .
v_gene: TRBV7-9
d_gene: TRBD1

CDR3nt: TGTGCCAGCAGCTTACAGGGTCAACCCCACAATGAGCAGTTCTTC
CDR3aa: CASSLQGQPHNEQFF
j_gene: TRBJ2-1
abundance: few
v_gene: TRBV5-6
d_gene: .

CDR3nt: TGTGCCAGCAGTTTTATGGGGCGGCGCTATGGCTACACCTTC
CDR3aa: CASSFMGRRYGYTF
j_gene: TRBJ1-2
abundance: .
v_gene: TRBV12-3/TRBV12-4
d_gene: .

CDR3nt: TGCAGTGCCCAACTAGGGGCAGATACGCAGTATTTT
CDR3aa: CSAQLGADTQYF
j_gene: TRBJ2-3
abundance: .
v_gene: TRBV20-1
d_gene: .

CDR3nt: TGTGCCAGCAGTTCGTTACTAGCGGGCCCCTTAGCCAAAAACATTCAGTACTTC
CDR3aa: CASSSLLAGPLAKNIQYF
j_gene: TRBJ2-4
abundance: .
v_gene: TRBV6-2/TRBV6-3
d_gene: TRBD2

CDR3nt: TGTGCCAGCTCACCACCGGGAGTAGGGGACACTGAAGCTTTCTTT
CDR3aa: CASSPPGVGDTEAFF
j_gene: TRBJ1-1
abundance: .
v_gene: TRBV18
d_gene: .

CDR3nt: TGCTGTGCTAGAGATTTGGCTAGCGGGAGCTCCTACAATGAGCAGTTCTTC
CDR3aa: CCARDLASGSSYNEQFF
j_gene: TRBJ2-1
abundance: .
v_gene: TRBV20-1
d_gene: TRBD2

CDR3nt: TGCAGCGTTGAAGATTCTCCCCAGAGATATGGCTACACCTTC
CDR3aa: CSVEDSPQRYGYTF
j_gene: TRBJ1-2
abundance: .
v_gene: TRBV29-1
d_gene: .

CDR3nt: TGCAGTGCTAGAGGCGGAAGAGACTGGGGGCGCGAGCAGTACTTC
CDR3aa: CSARGGRDWGREQYF
j_gene: TRBJ2-7
abundance: few
v_gene: TRBV20-1
d_gene: .

CDR3nt: TGTGCCAGCAGCCAAGATCGTACGGCTAGCGGAAACAATGAGCAGTTCTTC
CDR3aa: CASSQDRTASGNNEQFF
j_gene: TRBJ2-1
abundance: few
v_gene: TRBV4-2
d_gene: TRBD2

CDR3nt: TGCGCCAGCAGCCAAGAATGGGGGTATAATTCACCCCTCCACTTT
CDR3aa: CASSQEWGYNSPLHF
j_gene: TRBJ1-6
abundance: few
v_gene: TRBV4-3
d_gene: .

CDR3nt: TGTGCCACCAGCCCTTCCACCTACACAGATACGCAGTATTTT
CDR3aa: CATSPSTYTDTQYF
j_gene: TRBJ2-3
abundance: many
v_gene: TRBV15
d_gene: .

CDR3nt: TGTGCCAGCAGCTTGACTAGCGGGAGGTACAATGAGCAGTTCTTC
CDR3aa: CASSLTSGRYNEQFF
j_gene: TRBJ2-1
abundance: many
v_gene: TRBV7-2
d_gene: TRBD2

CDR3nt: TGTGCCAGCAGACTTTCTGACAGTGGTATCGATACGCAGTATTTT
CDR3aa: CASRLSDSGIDTQYF
j_gene: TRBJ2-3
abundance: .
v_gene: TRBV2
d_gene: .

CDR3nt: TGTGCCAGCAGCTTAGTGTCTAGCCATACGCAGTATTTT
CDR3aa: CASSLVSSHTQYF
j_gene: TRBJ2-3
abundance: many
v_gene: TRBV11-2
d_gene: .

CDR3nt: TGCAGCGTTCTCCAGTTCCCCCCCTACGAGCAGTACTTC
CDR3aa: CSVLQFPPYEQYF
j_gene: TRBJ2-7
abundance: few
v_gene: TRBV29-1
d_gene: .

CDR3nt: TGTGCCAGCAGCTCACGAGGTCAGGGTGGCAATCAGCCCCAGCATTTT
CDR3aa: CASSSRGQGGNQPQHF
j_gene: TRBJ1-5
abundance: few
v_gene: TRBV12-3/TRBV12-4
d_gene: .

CDR3nt: TGCAGTGCGTCGACTGACGCTGCGGCCCAGTACTTC
CDR3aa: CSASTDAAAQYF
j_gene: TRBJ2-5
abundance: few
v_gene: TRBV20-1
d_gene: .

CDR3nt: TGTGCCAGCAGCTTAGCCCGGGGGGGCCGCGCAGATACGCAGTATTTT
CDR3aa: CASSLARGGRADTQYF
j_gene: TRBJ2-3
abundance: .
v_gene: TRBV7-8
d_gene: TRBD2

CDR3nt: TGCGCCAGCAGCTTGTCTCGACTAGCGCCCCTCCCCAATGAGCAGTTCTTC
CDR3aa: CASSLSRLAPLPNEQFF
j_gene: TRBJ2-1
abundance: many
v_gene: TRBV5-1
d_gene: TRBD2

CDR3nt: TGTGCCAGCAATCGGGCAGGGAGCTCCTATAATTCACCCCTCCACTTT
CDR3aa: CASNRAGSSYNSPLHF
j_gene: TRBJ1-6
abundance: .
v_gene: TRBV7-9
d_gene: .

CDR3nt: TGTGCCAGCGCATATCGGACAGGGAGAGGAGAGACCCAGTACTTC
CDR3aa: CASAYRTGRGETQYF
j_gene: TRBJ2-5
abundance: few
v_gene: TRBV6-2/TRBV6-3
d_gene: TRBD1

CDR3nt: TGTGCCAGCAGCTCAAGTTCCGGACGAGATGTTACGCAGTATTTT
CDR3aa: CASSSSSGRDVTQYF
j_gene: TRBJ2-3
abundance: .
v_gene: TRBV5-5
d_gene: .

CDR3nt: TGCAGCGTTGAAACCCTGGGACGAGATTTTGACGGCTACACCTTC
CDR3aa: CSVETLGRDFDGYTF
j_gene: TRBJ1-2
abundance: .
v_gene: TRBV29-1
d_gene: .

CDR3nt: TGTGCCAGCAGCTTTACTGGGGAAGGCTCCTACAATGAGCAGTTCTTC
CDR3aa: CASSFTGEGSYNEQFF
j_gene: TRBJ2-1
abundance: many
v_gene: TRBV7-2
d_gene: .

CDR3nt: TGTGCCAGCAGCGTGATACTAGCGGGGGGATACGAGCAGTACTTC
CDR3aa: CASSVILAGGYEQYF
j_gene: TRBJ2-7
abundance: .
v_gene: TRBV7-2
d_gene: TRBD2

CDR3nt: TGTGCCAGCAGTCCACAGCGACTAGCGGGAGTCTCATGGGAGCAGTTCTTC
CDR3aa: CASSPQRLAGVSWEQFF
j_gene: TRBJ2-1
abundance: .
v_gene: TRBV28
d_gene: TRBD2